This T cell receptor beta chain was sequenced during a study of technical replicates of blood from a handful of donors. Trimming left V 4 bases short and J 9 bases short, with 16 bases between. Germline CDR1 and CDR2: SGHTA and FQGTGA. This CDR3 has 14 amino acids. The repertoire was sequenced with immunoSEQ multiplex PCR; TCRdb's copy has only in-frame clones and lacks some. The table lists roughly 81,000 clones, about 86% of them singletons. The chain couples TRBV7-3 to TRBJ2-1; possible D gene TRBD2, 5 bases. Sample: PBMCs. This TCR was recovered from a human donor in good health. Some clones in this sample may be carry-over from other donors' samples. CDR3 coding DNA: TGTGCCAGCAGCTCCGACACTAGGGCAGGTGAGCAGTTCTTC. Its translation: CASSSDTRAGEQFF.